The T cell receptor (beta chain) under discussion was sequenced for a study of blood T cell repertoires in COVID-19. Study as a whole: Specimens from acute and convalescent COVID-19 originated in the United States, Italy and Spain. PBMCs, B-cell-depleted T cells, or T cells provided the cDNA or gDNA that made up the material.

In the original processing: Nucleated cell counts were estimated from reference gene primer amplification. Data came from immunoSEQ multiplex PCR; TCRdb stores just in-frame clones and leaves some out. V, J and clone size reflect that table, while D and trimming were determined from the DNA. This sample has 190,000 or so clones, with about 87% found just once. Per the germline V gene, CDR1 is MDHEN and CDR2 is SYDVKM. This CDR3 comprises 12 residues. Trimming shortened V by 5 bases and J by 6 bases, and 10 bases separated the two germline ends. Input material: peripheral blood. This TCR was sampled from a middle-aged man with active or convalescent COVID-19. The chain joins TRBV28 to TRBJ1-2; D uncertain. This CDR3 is CASSAGLNGYTF. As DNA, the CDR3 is TGTGCCAGCAGTGCGGGGTTGAATGGCTACACCTTC.